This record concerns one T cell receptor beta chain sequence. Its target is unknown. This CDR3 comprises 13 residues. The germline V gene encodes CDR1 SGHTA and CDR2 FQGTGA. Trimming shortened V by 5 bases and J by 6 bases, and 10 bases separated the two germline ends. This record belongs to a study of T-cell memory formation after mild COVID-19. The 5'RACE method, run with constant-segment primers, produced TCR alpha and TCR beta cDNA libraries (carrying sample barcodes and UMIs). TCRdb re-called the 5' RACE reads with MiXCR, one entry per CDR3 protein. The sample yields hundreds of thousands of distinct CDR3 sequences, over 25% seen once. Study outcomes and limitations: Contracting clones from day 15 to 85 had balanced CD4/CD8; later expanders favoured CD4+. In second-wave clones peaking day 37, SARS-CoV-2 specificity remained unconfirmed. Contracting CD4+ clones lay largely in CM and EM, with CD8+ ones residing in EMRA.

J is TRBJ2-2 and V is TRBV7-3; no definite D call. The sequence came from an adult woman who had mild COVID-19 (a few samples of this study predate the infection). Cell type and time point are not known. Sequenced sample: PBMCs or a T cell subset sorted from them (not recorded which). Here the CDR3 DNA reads TGTGCCAGCAGCCACCCTCCCCCCGGGGAGCTGTTTTTT. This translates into CASSHPPPGELFF. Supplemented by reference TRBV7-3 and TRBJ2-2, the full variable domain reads GAGVSQTPSNKVTEKGKYVELRCDPISGHTALYWYRQSLGQGPEFLIYFQGTGAADDSGLPNDRFFAVRPEGSVSTLKIQRTERGDSAVYLCASSHPPPGELFFGEGSRLTVL.